These 22 T cell receptor beta chains came from one sample sequenced in a study of T cell repertoires and Cas9 in healthy adults. Only in-frame clones appear in the TCRdb table, and some are missing; sequencing was by immunoSEQ multiplex PCR. The profile shows about 22,000 clones, roughly nine tenths of them singletons. Input material: CD4+ effector T cells (CD127+, CD25-, CD137-, CD154-) from PBMCs; culture status not recorded. All receptors come from a human donor in good health.

The chain carries TRBV18 and TRBJ2-7; D remains unclear. This CDR3 has 16 residues. Trimming removed 5 bases at V and 2 bases at J, with 19 bases between. Per germline, CDR1 KGHSH and CDR2 LQKENI. CDR3 coding DNA: TGTGCCAGCTCAAGTCAGGCAACCGGGTTTACCTACGAGCAGTACTTC. This gives the protein CASSSQATGFTYEQYF.

The rearrangement uses TRBV28 and TRBJ1-1; no firm D call. V was pared by 1 base and J by 3 bases, with 3 bases between. The CDR3 is made up of 12 amino acids. Germline-derived CDR1 and CDR2 are MDHEN and SYDVKM. CDR3 in amino acids: CASSLLDTEAFF. In DNA, the CDR3 is TGTGCCAGCAGTTTATTGGACACTGAAGCTTTCTTT. Filled out from reference TRBV28 and TRBJ1-1, the complete variable domain reads DVKVTQSSRYLVKRTGEKVFLECVQDMDHENMFWYRQDPGLGLRLIYFSYDVKMKEKGDIPEGYSVSREKKERFSLILESASTNQTSMYLCASSLLDTEAFFGQGTRLTVV.

This chain uses TRBV7-2 with TRBJ2-3; D ambiguous. Per the germline V gene, CDR1 is SGHTA and CDR2 is FQGNSA. The CDR3 loop spans 16 amino acids. V was cut by 5 bases and J by 0 bases, with 15 bases left in between. In DNA form, the CDR3 reads TGTGCCAGCAGCACGGGTGCAAGCCTTAGCACAGATACGCAGTATTTT. Translated, it gives CASSTGASLSTDTQYF.

J is TRBJ2-5 and V is TRBV29-1; 15 bases align to TRBD2. The trim removed 6 bases at V and 5 bases at J, leaving 4 bases unmatched. CDR1 and CDR2 from the germline V gene are SQVTM and ANQGSEA. This CDR3 contains 14 residues. The chain's CDR3 is CSVGLAGGRETQYF. CDR3 in DNA: TGCAGCGTGGGACTAGCGGGAGGACGGGAGACCCAGTACTTC.

This chain connects TRBV7-2 to TRBJ1-1, with a weak D call TRBD1 (6 bases). The V end lost 5 bases, the J end lost 4 bases, and 17 bases lay between the germline ends. CDR3 length equals 15 residues. Germline V gene sequence: CDR1 SGHTA, CDR2 FQGNSA. This CDR3 reads CASSPGAVRGTEAFF. The DNA of the CDR3 is TGTGCCAGCAGCCCAGGGGCGGTTCGGGGCACTGAAGCTTTCTTT. The full variable domain, with the rest looked up from reference TRBV7-2 and TRBJ1-1, is GAGVSQSPSNKVTEKGKDVELRCDPISGHTALYWYRQSLGQGLEFLIYFQGNSAPDKSGLPSDRFSAERTGGSVSTLTIQRTQQEDSAVYLCASSPGAVRGTEAFFGQGTRLTVV.

The gene calls are TRBV5-1 and TRBJ1-3; no reliable D call. CDR3 length equals 17 residues. Germline V CDR1 and CDR2: SGHRS, YFSETQ. Trimming removed 0 bases from V and 0 bases from J, with 13 bases in between. CDR3 coding DNA: TGCGCCAGCAGCTTGGCCGGCCAGTGGGACTCTGGAAACACCATATATTTT. Protein: CASSLAGQWDSGNTIYF.

The gene calls are TRBV6-4 and TRBJ2-1; maybe TRBD1 (6 bases). There are 16 residues in the CDR3. The V end was cut by 2 bases, the J end by 2 bases, with 13 bases between. The germline V gene encodes CDR1 MRHNA and CDR2 SNTAGT. The CDR3 nucleotides read TGTGCCAGCAGTGACAGAGCTGGGGGCCCCTACAATGAGCAGTTCTTC. The encoded protein is CASSDRAGGPYNEQFF.

This chain links TRBV10-1 with TRBJ2-2; a possible D gene is TRBD1 (5 bases). V shed 5 bases and J shed 2 bases, with 12 bases lying between them. Per germline, CDR1 WNHNN and CDR2 SYGVQD (reference sequence). The CDR3 covers 15 residues. DNA of the CDR3: TGCGCCAGCAGTAAACAGGTTGCAAACACCGGGGAGCTGTTTTTT. Residues: CASSKQVANTGELFF.

V gene TRBV28 combines with J gene TRBJ1-5, with D perhaps matching TRBD1 (6 bases). Trimming cost V 6 bases and J 2 bases, with 11 bases left between them. CDR1 is MDHEN, CDR2 SYDVKM, per germline. The CDR3 is 14 amino acids. CDR3 coding DNA: TGTGCCAGCAGCCGGACAGTAGGCAATCAGCCCCAGCATTTT. It yields the protein CASSRTVGNQPQHF.

This chain connects TRBV19 to TRBJ1-6; 8 nucleotides align to TRBD1. Germline V gives CDR1 LNHDA, CDR2 SQIVND (reference sequence). V trimming: 4 bases; J trimming: 0 bases; junction bases outside the gene matches: 5. The CDR3 totals 17 residues. CDR3 sequence: CASSTRTGSSYNSPLHF. In nucleotides, the CDR3 is TGTGCCAGTAGTACCCGGACAGGGAGCTCCTATAATTCACCCCTCCACTTT.

The chain is built from TRBV28 and TRBJ1-1; 10 nucleotides line up with TRBD1. Unmatched junction bases numbered 14, after V lost 5 bases and J lost 5 bases. The CDR3 length is 17 residues. CDR1 is MDHEN, CDR2 SYDVKM, per germline. In DNA, the CDR3 is TGTGCCAGCAGTCCCCGTTCTCCGGGACAGGGGAGGACTGAAGCTTTCTTT. Encoded protein: CASSPRSPGQGRTEAFF. Variable domain in full (rest from reference TRBV28 and TRBJ1-1): DVKVTQSSRYLVKRTGEKVFLECVQDMDHENMFWYRQDPGLGLRLIYFSYDVKMKEKGDIPEGYSVSREKKERFSLILESASTNQTSMYLCASSPRSPGQGRTEAFFGQGTRLTVV.

V usage is TRBV4-2 and J usage is TRBJ2-7, with 9 bases fitting TRBD1. The germline V gene has CDR1 LGHNA and CDR2 YNFKEQ. The CDR3 contains 15 residues. The ends lost 0 bases at V and 4 bases at J; junction bases unmatched: 4. This chain's CDR3 is CASSQDRTGVYEQYF. In DNA, the CDR3 is TGTGCCAGCAGCCAAGATCGGACAGGGGTGTACGAGCAGTACTTC.

The chain combines TRBV28 with TRBJ2-5; TRBD1 aligns across 11 bases. The V segment lost 6 bases and the J segment 11 bases; nucleotides outside the gene matches: 29. The germline V gene has CDR1 MDHEN and CDR2 SYDVKM. The CDR3 covers 20 residues. CDR3 in DNA: TGTGCCAGCAGCTTTTTTAGTGTTAGGACAGGGGGCGGGGCCAGGGTAGAGCAGTACTTC. This gives the protein CASSFFSVRTGGGARVEQYF.

This sequence joins TRBV19 and TRBJ2-5; possibly TRBD1 for D (6 bases). V was cut by 6 bases and J by 5 bases, with 13 bases left in between. Per the germline V gene, CDR1 is LNHDA and CDR2 is SQIVND (reference sequence). The CDR3 has 13 residues. CDR3 loop: CASSRGRGETQYF. As DNA, the CDR3 is TGTGCCAGTAGCCGGGGCAGGGGTGAGACCCAGTACTTC.

V gene TRBV15 combines with J gene TRBJ2-6; weak D call: TRBD2 (7 bases). V dropped 3 bases and J dropped 2 bases, with 8 bases sitting between them. Germline values: CDR1 LNHNV, CDR2 YYDKDF (reference sequence). The CDR3 loop spans 15 amino acids. The chain's CDR3 is CATSRGGPGANVLTF. The CDR3 coding sequence is TGTGCCACCAGCAGGGGGGGGCCTGGGGCCAACGTCCTGACTTTC.

The chain uses TRBV15 and TRBJ2-1, with TRBD2 matching over 11 bases. The J segment lost 5 bases and the V segment lost 8 bases, leaving 8 bases of the junction unmatched. The CDR3 sequence is 15 residues long. CDR1 and CDR2 (germline): LNHNV, YYDKDF (reference sequence). CDR3 protein: CATGPRLAGNNEQFF. CDR3 DNA: TGTGCCACCGGCCCCAGACTAGCGGGAAACAATGAGCAGTTCTTC. The variable domain in full, completed from reference TRBV15 and TRBJ2-1, reads DAMVIQNPRYQVTQFGKPVTLSCSQTLNHNVMYWYQQKSSQAPKLLFHYYDKDFNNEADTPDNFQSRRPNTSFCFLDIRSPGLGDTAMYLCATGPRLAGNNEQFFGPGTRLTVL.

The genes are TRBV4-1 and TRBJ2-3; 9 bases agree with TRBD1. Losses at the gene ends were 6 bases for V and 6 bases for J; bases not matched to a gene: 13. CDR3 length equals 16 residues. Looked up from germline, CDR1 is MGHRA and CDR2 is YSYEKL. DNA of the CDR3: TGCGCCAGCAGGAGACGGACAGGGGCAGAAGGGGATACGCAGTATTTT. This gives the protein CASRRRTGAEGDTQYF.

The V and J genes are TRBV5-8 and TRBJ1-5; D not certain. The length of the CDR3 is 15 residues. With 0 bases removed from V and 2 bases from J, the gap between germline ends came to 9 bases. Germline V lookup: CDR1 SGHTS, CDR2 YDEGEE. CDR3 amino acids: CASSLGSRGNQPQHF. As DNA, the CDR3 is TGTGCCAGCAGCTTGGGTTCCCGAGGCAATCAGCCCCAGCATTTT.

The chain employs TRBV30 and TRBJ1-1, with 7 bases matching TRBD1. Germline CDR1 GTSNPN, CDR2 SVGIG (reference sequence). The CDR3 has 15 amino acids. The V gene end was trimmed by 3 bases and the J gene end by 4 bases; junction bases not matched to a gene: 11. For the CDR3, the DNA is TGTGCCTGGAGCCCCCCGAGGGGGCTGCTCACTGAAGCTTTCTTT. This gives the protein CAWSPPRGLLTEAFF.

This chain connects TRBV5-4 to TRBJ1-6, with D maybe TRBD1 (6 bases). V was pared by 3 bases and J by 6 bases, with 13 bases between. CDR1 SGHNT and CDR2 YYREEE come from the germline V gene (reference sequence). The CDR3 loop spans 15 amino acids. DNA for the CDR3: TGTGCCAGCAGCTGGATGGGGGGCGCTAATTCACCCCTCCACTTT. Protein: CASSWMGGANSPLHF.

The chain employs TRBV7-2 and TRBJ2-2; TRBD2 matches 7 bases. There are 13 residues in the CDR3. Germline V gene lookup returns CDR1 SGHTA and CDR2 FQGNSA. Trimming took 4 bases from V and 8 from J; bases not matched to a gene: 4. As DNA, the CDR3 is TGTGCCAGCAGCTCGACTAGCCCGGGGGAGCTGTTTTTT. Protein: CASSSTSPGELFF.

The chain recombines TRBV6-4 with TRBJ1-2; D ambiguous. The CDR3 has 13 amino acids. Germline CDR1 and CDR2: MRHNA and SNTAGT. Trimming took 2 bases from V and 6 from J, leaving 10 bases between them. This CDR3 reads CASSDRVGDGYTF. The CDR3 bases are TGTGCCAGCAGTGACAGGGTAGGAGATGGCTACACCTTC.